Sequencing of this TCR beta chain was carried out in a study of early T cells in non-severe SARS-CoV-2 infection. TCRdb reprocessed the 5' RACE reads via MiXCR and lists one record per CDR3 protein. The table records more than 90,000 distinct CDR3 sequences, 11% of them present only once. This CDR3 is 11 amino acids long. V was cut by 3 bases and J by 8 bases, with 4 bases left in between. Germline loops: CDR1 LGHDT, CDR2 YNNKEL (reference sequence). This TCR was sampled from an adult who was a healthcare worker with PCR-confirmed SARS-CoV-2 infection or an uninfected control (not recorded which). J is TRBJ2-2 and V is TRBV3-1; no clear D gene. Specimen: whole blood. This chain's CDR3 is CASSHLGELFF. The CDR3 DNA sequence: TGTGCCAGCAGCCACCTTGGGGAGCTGTTTTTT.